A single sample is the source of the 15 T cell receptor beta chains below, sequenced in a study of blood T cells in healthy people across ages. A J-beta primer mix and a sample-barcoded 5' primer were used in a second PCR of roughly 7 to 12 cycles. TCRdb re-called the 5' RACE reads with MiXCR, one entry per CDR3 protein. The top ten clones hold more than 20% of a sample with approximately 730,000 distinct CDR3 sequences, 35% to 45% of them seen once. Sample: blood. Receptor source: an older woman in good health.

V is TRBV6-1 and J is TRBJ1-6; D is unclear. With 4 bases removed from V and 6 bases from J, the gap between germline ends came to 10 bases. The CDR3 has 14 residues. Germline values: CDR1 MNHNS, CDR2 SASEGT. Here the CDR3 reads CASSANTGNSPLHF. In nucleotides, the CDR3 is TGTGCCAGCAGTGCCAACACGGGTAATTCACCCCTCCACTTT.

This clonotype has a handful of counts. The chain joins TRBV7-2 to TRBJ2-5; 7 nucleotides agree with TRBD2. J gave up 1 base and V 1 base, and 3 bases lay outside the gene matches. Looked up from germline, CDR1 is SGHTA and CDR2 is FQGNSA. This CDR3 region has 15 residues. The CDR3 loop reads CASSLVAGIQETQYF. CDR3 nucleotide sequence: TGTGCCAGCAGCTTAGTAGCGGGCATCCAAGAGACCCAGTACTTC.

The chain joins TRBV7-2 to TRBJ1-5; D is undetermined. Trimming stripped 5 bases from V and 1 base from J, with 12 bases between. CDR1 and CDR2 (germline): SGHTA, FQGNSA. CDR3 size: 15 residues. CDR3 residues: CASSPRRASNQPQHF. The CDR3 DNA follows: TGTGCCAGCAGCCCGCGGAGGGCAAGCAATCAGCCCCAGCATTTT.

This clonotype was counted between two and nine times. The chain has TRBV6-1 and TRBJ2-5, with D possibly matching TRBD2 (6 bases). The CDR3 contains 17 residues. The ends were cut back, 0 bases at V and 2 bases at J, with 16 bases in the middle. The germline V gene has CDR1 MNHNS and CDR2 SASEGT. The CDR3 protein is CASSEALWVAAQETQYF. DNA of the CDR3: TGTGCCAGCAGTGAAGCGCTTTGGGTAGCGGCTCAAGAGACCCAGTACTTC.

There are many counts of this clonotype. The chain links TRBV4-2 to TRBJ1-2; D gene uncertain. Germline V gene lookup returns CDR1 LGHNA and CDR2 YNFKEQ. The CDR3 sequence is 13 residues long. V lost 0 bases and J lost 7, with 9 bases in between. CDR3 bases: TGTGCCAGCAGCCAAGATATCGCCGGTGGCTACACCTTC. Its protein is CASSQDIAGGYTF.

The chain is built from TRBV30 and TRBJ1-2; D uncertain. The CDR3 is 13 residues long. CDR1 GTSNPN and CDR2 SVGIG come from the germline V gene (reference sequence). Deletions cut 6 bases from V and 6 bases from J, with 17 bases between. CDR3 residues: CACRPNVGNGYTF. DNA for the CDR3: TGTGCCTGTAGACCCAATGTGGGGAATGGCTACACCTTC.

This sequence joins TRBV6-5 and TRBJ2-3; TRBD2 matches 7 bases. V gave up 7 bases and J gave up 5 bases; unmatched junction bases: 6. The germline CDR1 and CDR2 sequences are MNHEY and SVGAGI. The CDR3 loop spans 13 amino acids. The CDR3 loop is CASKPGGVDTQYF. The CDR3 region has the DNA TGTGCCAGCAAACCGGGAGGAGTAGATACGCAGTATTTT.

The V call is TRBV6-6, the J call TRBJ1-4, with 8 bases that match TRBD1. There are 15 residues in the CDR3. Per germline, CDR1 MNHNY and CDR2 SVGAGI (reference sequence). After removal of 5 bases from V and 6 bases from J, the junction contained 8 bases not matched to a gene. The CDR3 bases are TGTGCCAGCAGTACCACAGGGGGAGATTATGAAAAACTGTTTTTT. This gives the protein CASSTTGGDYEKLFF.

The chain joins TRBV29-1 to TRBJ1-5; TRBD1 matches at 7 bases. Trimming removed 6 bases from V and 4 bases from J; junction bases left unmatched: 15. From germline, CDR1 is SQVTM and CDR2 ANQGSEA. The CDR3 runs to 16 residues. The CDR3 nucleotides read TGCAGCGTCGGGACAGCCGGCGGTGACTTTAATCAGCCCCAGCATTTT. Translating gives CSVGTAGGDFNQPQHF. Together with reference TRBV29-1 and TRBJ1-5, the CDR3 gives the full variable domain: SAVISQKPSRDICQRGTSLTIQCQVDSQVTMMFWYRQQPGQSLTLIATANQGSEATYESGFVIDKFPISRPNLTFSTLTVSNMSPEDSSIYLCSVGTAGGDFNQPQHFGDGTRLSIL.

This clonotype was found once. The J gene is TRBJ1-4, the V gene TRBV6-2 or TRBV6-3; D is undetermined. CDR3 size: 14 residues. Germline-derived CDR1 and CDR2 are MNHEY and SVGEGT. The ends were cut back, 5 bases at V and 7 bases at J, with 14 bases in the middle. The CDR3 reads CASSSHPLGEKLFF. CDR3 DNA sequence: TGTGCCAGCAGTAGCCACCCACTTGGTGAAAAACTGTTTTTT.

The chain couples TRBV9 to TRBJ2-1, with TRBD2 as a possible D gene (6 bases). Germline values: CDR1 SGDLS, CDR2 YYNGEE. Between the trimmed V and J ends, which lost 4 bases and 9 bases, there was a span of 14 bases. The CDR3 is 13 residues long. In DNA form, the CDR3 reads TGTGCCAGCAGCCTGGGACTTCTGGGTGAGCAGTTCTTC. It is translated as CASSLGLLGEQFF.

The V gene is TRBV6-5, the J gene TRBJ2-1; D perhaps matches TRBD2 (6 bases). V was clipped by 6 bases and J by 14 bases, with 14 bases between them. CDR3 length equals 11 residues. The germline gives CDR1 MNHEY, CDR2 SVGAGI. CDR3: CASSLPGTEFF. For the CDR3, the DNA is TGTGCCAGCAGCCTCCCAGGGACTGAGTTCTTC.

The genes are TRBV20-1 and TRBJ2-3; 8 positions agree with TRBD2. The CDR3 extends over 16 amino acids. The ends lost 2 bases at V and 6 bases at J; junction bases unmatched: 13. Germline loops: CDR1 DFQATT, CDR2 SNEGSKA (reference sequence). CDR3 sequence: CSARTSPGLVYDTQYF. The CDR3 DNA sequence: TGCAGTGCTAGAACCTCTCCGGGACTAGTATACGATACGCAGTATTTT.

Comment on this clonotype: A single base separates this from a much larger clone, so it may be a read error. The rearrangement joins TRBV29-1 to TRBJ2-5; 11 bases agree with TRBD2. J gave up 9 bases and V 6 bases, and 12 bases lay outside the gene matches. In germline, CDR1 is SQVTM, CDR2 ANQGSEA. The CDR3 extends over 14 amino acids. The CDR3 loop reads CSVLPSGGPSSQYF. For the CDR3, the DNA is TGCAGCGTGCTTCCTAGCGGGGGGCCCAGTTCCCAGTACTTC.

V usage is TRBV12-3 or TRBV12-4 and J usage is TRBJ1-6, with D possibly being TRBD1 (6 bases). V lost 3 bases to trimming and J lost 10 bases, with 10 bases between them. The CDR3 has 13 amino acids. CDR3 region: CASSLIGGSPLHF. CDR3 coding DNA: TGTGCCAGCAGTTTGATTGGGGGCTCACCCCTCCACTTT.